Below are 7 T cell receptor beta chains sequenced from a single sample in a study of shared clonotypes between healthy human individuals. Here immunoSEQ multiplex PCR was the method, and the copy in TCRdb shows in-frame clones only, minus some. The repertoire holds about 1.1 million clones, with 70% to 85% as singletons. The specimen sequenced was memory CD4+ T cells from PBMCs. The subset here: CD45RA-negative fraction. The receptor source for this set is a man aged 18 to 29 in good health. Some clones in this sample may be carry-over from other donors' samples.

This clone has at least ten counts. The rearrangement joins TRBV29-1 to TRBJ1-1, with D possibly being TRBD1 (6 bases). Germline V gene sequence: CDR1 SQVTM, CDR2 ANQGSEA. V was pared by 6 bases and J by 0 bases, with 11 bases between. This CDR3 spans 13 amino acids. The CDR3 reads CSVGTLLNTEAFF. The CDR3 DNA is TGCAGCGTCGGGACACTTCTGAACACTGAAGCTTTCTTT.

The chain employs TRBV30 and TRBJ2-5; D possibly corresponds to TRBD2 (5 bases). Germline V lookup: CDR1 GTSNPN, CDR2 SVGIG (reference sequence). This CDR3 is 13 amino acids long. The V and J ends lost 2 bases and 1 base respectively, with 8 bases between them. DNA for the CDR3: TGTGCCTGGAGTACCAGCGGCCAAGAGACCCAGTACTTC. As protein: CAWSTSGQETQYF.

The chain couples TRBV11-3 to TRBJ2-7; D perhaps matches TRBD1 (6 bases). CDR1 is SGHNT and CDR2 is YENEEA in the germline V gene. The CDR3 is 13 residues long. V was shortened by 3 bases and J by 4 bases, with 10 bases between the two germline ends. CDR3 sequence reads: CASSFRTEYEQYF. The CDR3 coding sequence is TGTGCCAGCAGCTTCAGGACAGAATACGAGCAGTACTTC.

The V and J genes are TRBV10-1 and TRBJ1-2; no reliable D call. This CDR3 is built from 16 residues. Germline V gene lookup returns CDR1 WNHNN and CDR2 SYGVQD (reference sequence). The V gene lost 6 bases and the J gene lost 8 bases, with 25 bases spanning the gap. CDR3: CASRRDSFPPYRGYTF. CDR3 DNA sequence: TGCGCCAGCAGACGGGATAGTTTCCCCCCCTATCGCGGCTACACCTTC.

This clone was recorded a few times. This sample includes further DNA sequences coding for the same CDR3. The chain links TRBV5-1 to TRBJ2-5; D not certain. There are 13 residues in the CDR3. Germline assignment: CDR1 SGHRS and CDR2 YFSETQ. Between the trimmed V and J ends, which lost 0 bases and 2 bases, there was a span of 5 bases. Written as DNA, the CDR3 is TGCGCCAGCAGCTTGGAAAGGCAAGAGACCCAGTACTTC. As protein: CASSLERQETQYF.

The CDR3 loop is CASSGRGEQYF. The CDR3 nucleotides read TGTGCCAGTAGTGGACGGGGCGAGCAGTACTTC. The chain has TRBV19 and TRBJ2-7; a possible D gene is TRBD2 (5 bases). CDR3 size: 11 residues. CDR1 and CDR2 (germline): LNHDA, SQIVND (reference sequence). The germline V and J ends were trimmed by 5 bases and 6 bases, with 8 bases remaining between them.

With respect to this clone: Other DNA sequences within the sample encode an identical CDR3. The genes are TRBV5-1 and TRBJ1-1; perhaps TRBD1 as D (6 bases). V shed 4 bases and J shed 1 base, with 11 bases lying between them. The CDR3 covers 14 residues. The germline V gene encodes CDR1 SGHRS and CDR2 YFSETQ. In nucleotides, the CDR3 is TGCGCCAGCAGCCTGGGGGCTGGGAACACTGAAGCTTTCTTT. It encodes CASSLGAGNTEAFF. Using reference TRBV5-1 and TRBJ1-1 for the parts outside the CDR3, the full variable domain is KAGVTQTPRYLIKTRGQQVTLSCSPISGHRSVSWYQQTPGQGLQFLFEYFSETQRNKGNFPGRFSGRQFSNSRSEMNVSTLELGDSALYLCASSLGAGNTEAFFGQGTRLTVV.